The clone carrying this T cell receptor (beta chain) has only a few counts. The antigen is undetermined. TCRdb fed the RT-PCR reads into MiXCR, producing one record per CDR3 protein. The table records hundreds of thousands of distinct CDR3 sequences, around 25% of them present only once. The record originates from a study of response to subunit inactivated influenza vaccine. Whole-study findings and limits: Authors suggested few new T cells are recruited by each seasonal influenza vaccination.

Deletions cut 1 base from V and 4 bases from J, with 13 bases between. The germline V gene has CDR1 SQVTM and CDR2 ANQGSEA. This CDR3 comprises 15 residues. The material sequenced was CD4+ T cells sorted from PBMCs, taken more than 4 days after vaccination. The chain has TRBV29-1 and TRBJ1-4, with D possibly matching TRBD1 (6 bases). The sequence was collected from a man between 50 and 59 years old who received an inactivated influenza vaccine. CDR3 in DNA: TGCAGCGTTGAAGTTGGGCAGGGGTTTAATGAAAAACTGTTTTTT. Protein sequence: CSVEVGQGFNEKLFF.